Listed here are 20 T cell receptor beta chains from one sample, sequenced in a study of cytomegalovirus exposure and HLA in healthy donors. The PCR ran on 60 Vbeta and 13 Jbeta primers. Measured with immunoSEQ multiplex PCR; TCRdb has only the in-frame clones, and not every one. The data show hundreds of thousands of clones, with approximately 80% seen just once and 0.71% held by the top ten. The specimen sequenced was PBMCs. The receptors derive from a boy aged 2 to 10 in good health and CMV-seronegative.

This clone was detected only a few times. V usage is TRBV4-2 and J usage is TRBJ2-6, with 7 bases fitting TRBD2. Germline V CDR1 and CDR2: LGHNA, YNFKEQ. This CDR3 is built from 18 residues. With V trimmed by 3 bases and J by 0 bases, 8 bases remained unmatched. CDR3 sequence (DNA): TGTGCCAGCAGCCACCCCGGACTAGTCGTCTCTGGGGCCAACGTCCTGACTTTC. It specifies CASSHPGLVVSGANVLTF.

The chain combines TRBV5-1 with TRBJ2-6; TRBD1 might be the D (6 bases). The CDR3 loop spans 19 amino acids. Trimming cost V 4 bases and J 2 bases, with 22 bases left between them. Per the germline V gene, CDR1 is SGHRS and CDR2 is YFSETQ. The CDR3 region has the DNA TGCGCCAGCAGCCTAAGACAGGAGAGGGGGACGGCTGGGGCCAACGTCCTGACTTTC. Translation gives CASSLRQERGTAGANVLTF.

This sequence joins TRBV11-2 and TRBJ1-1, with D unresolved. This CDR3 is 14 amino acids long. The V end lost 5 bases, the J end lost 3 bases, and 13 bases lay between the germline ends. The germline gives CDR1 SGHAT, CDR2 FQNNGV. In DNA, the CDR3 is TGTGCCAGCAGCGGGCGGGGAAGCGACACTGAAGCTTTCTTT. Encoded protein: CASSGRGSDTEAFF. Full variable domain (rest looked up from reference TRBV11-2 and TRBJ1-1): EAGVAQSPRYKIIEKRQSVAFWCNPISGHATLYWYQQILGQGPKLLIQFQNNGVVDDSQLPKDRFSAERLKGVDSTLKIQPAKLEDSAVYLCASSGRGSDTEAFFGQGTRLTVV.

As DNA, the CDR3 is TGTGCCAGCAGTTATTCCCTGAACACCGGGGAGCTGTTTTTT. Protein product: CASSYSLNTGELFF. The rearrangement uses TRBV6-1 and TRBJ2-2; D is undetermined. The CDR3 runs to 14 residues. Germline values: CDR1 MNHNS, CDR2 SASEGT. Trimming took off 5 bases at V and 1 base at J, with 8 bases between the two ends.

The chain joins TRBV29-1 to TRBJ2-3; 7 bases fit TRBD2. Germline V gene lookup returns CDR1 SQVTM and CDR2 ANQGSEA. Trimming took 6 bases from V and 0 from J; bases not matched to a gene: 15. The CDR3 contains 17 residues. CDR3 in amino acids: CSVEGLNRDISTDTQYF. CDR3 coding DNA: TGCAGCGTAGAGGGACTAAATAGAGACATTAGCACAGATACGCAGTATTTT.

J is TRBJ1-4 and V is TRBV19; a possible D gene is TRBD1 (5 bases). The CDR3 is 15 residues long. Germline values: CDR1 LNHDA, CDR2 SQIVND (reference sequence). V was cut by 1 base and J by 9 bases, with 15 bases left in between. The CDR3 sequence: CASSIVDNQRKKLFF. CDR3 in DNA: TGTGCCAGTAGTATAGTGGACAACCAGAGGAAAAAACTGTTTTTT.

V is TRBV6-5 and J is TRBJ2-2; no definite D call. This CDR3 comprises 12 residues. V was cut by 5 bases and J by 3 bases, with 4 bases left in between. Per the germline V gene, CDR1 is MNHEY and CDR2 is SVGAGI. The CDR3 protein is CASSQYTGELFF. CDR3 coding DNA: TGTGCCAGCAGTCAATACACCGGGGAGCTGTTTTTT.

V usage is TRBV7-8 and J usage is TRBJ2-3; 14 bases are shared with TRBD2. V lost 1 base to trimming and J lost 4 bases; unmatched junction nucleotides: 4. The germline V gene has CDR1 SGHVS and CDR2 FQNEAQ. CDR3 length: 17 amino acids. The CDR3 sequence: CASSLVGLAGGSDTQYF. CDR3 DNA sequence: TGTGCCAGCAGCTTAGTCGGACTAGCGGGGGGATCAGATACGCAGTATTTT. The variable domain in full, completed from reference TRBV7-8 and TRBJ2-3, reads GAGVSQSPRYKVAKRGQDVALRCDPISGHVSLFWYQQALGQGPEFLTYFQNEAQLDKSGLPSDRFFAERPEGSVSTLKIQRTQQEDSAVYLCASSLVGLAGGSDTQYFGPGTRLTVL.

The chain employs TRBV10-3 and TRBJ2-3; no clear D. The CDR3 is 11 residues long. Germline CDR1 and CDR2: ENHRY and SYGVKD. Trimming removed 3 bases from V and 10 bases from J, with 8 bases in between. CDR3 region: CAISEFSSQYF. Written as DNA, the CDR3 is TGTGCCATCAGTGAATTCAGTTCGCAGTATTTT.

The chain links TRBV19 to TRBJ2-7, with 7 nucleotides matching TRBD1. CDR1 is LNHDA, CDR2 SQIVND, per germline (reference sequence). The CDR3 runs 14 residues. Trimming removed 5 bases from V and 1 base from J; junction bases left unmatched: 5. This CDR3 is CASSLGTVSYEQYF. The DNA for the CDR3 is TGTGCCAGTAGTTTGGGGACAGTTTCCTACGAGCAGTACTTC.

CDR3 coding DNA: TGTGCCAGTAGATCCTCACCGGGACGGGAGCGGGAAGCTTTCTTT. Translation: CASRSSPGREREAFF. The chain is built from TRBV19 and TRBJ1-1; a weak D match, TRBD1 (5 bases). The CDR3 extends over 15 amino acids. Trimming left V 6 bases short and J 8 bases short, with 22 bases between. CDR1 is LNHDA and CDR2 is SQIVND in the germline V gene (reference sequence).

This clone was observed a few times. This chain links TRBV10-2 with TRBJ1-2, with D unclear. CDR1 WSHSY and CDR2 SAAADI come from the germline V gene. This CDR3 contains 13 residues. V lost 3 bases and J lost 2, with 7 bases in between. CDR3 loop: CASSDILNYGYTF. CDR3 sequence (DNA): TGCGCCAGCAGTGACATTTTGAACTATGGCTACACCTTC.

This rearrangement joins TRBV5-4 to TRBJ2-7, with D perhaps matching TRBD1 (5 bases). The CDR3 consists of 13 residues. Germline V CDR1 and CDR2: SGHNT, YYREEE (reference sequence). The germline V and J ends were trimmed by 4 bases and 8 bases, with 16 bases remaining between them. The CDR3 DNA reads as TGTGCCAGCAGCCCCCGTGGGGCAGTTCAGCAGTACTTC. This translates into CASSPRGAVQQYF.

V usage is TRBV5-5 and J usage is TRBJ2-6; no clear D. The germline V and J ends were trimmed by 4 bases and 2 bases, with 10 bases remaining between them. The germline V gene encodes CDR1 SGHKS and CDR2 YYEKEE (reference sequence). The CDR3 has 15 residues. For the CDR3, the DNA is TGTGCCAGCAGCCAGTCGCCGACTGGGGCCAACGTCCTGACTTTC. The encoded protein is CASSQSPTGANVLTF. The full variable domain, its missing parts supplied by reference TRBV5-5 and TRBJ2-6, is DAGVTQSPTHLIKTRGQQVTLRCSPISGHKSVSWYQQVLGQGPQFIFQYYEKEERGRGNFPDRFSARQFPNYSSELNVNALLLGDSALYLCASSQSPTGANVLTFGAGSRLTVL.

This clone was observed a handful of times. V and J are TRBV7-9 and TRBJ1-4; 8 bases match TRBD1. The length of the CDR3 is 15 residues. CDR1 is SEHNR, CDR2 FQNEAQ, per germline (reference sequence). V gave up 5 bases and J gave up 5 bases; unmatched junction bases: 7. The CDR3 sequence: CASSPPGTGNEKLFF. CDR3 DNA: TGTGCCAGCAGCCCCCCCGGGACAGGCAATGAAAAACTGTTTTTT.

This chain links TRBV6-5 with TRBJ2-1; 7 bases line up with TRBD2. Losses at the gene ends were 4 bases for V and 0 bases for J; bases not matched to a gene: 6. This CDR3 is 16 amino acids long. Germline lookup yields CDR1 MNHEY and CDR2 SVGAGI. CDR3: CASSLGGSPSYNEQFF. DNA for the CDR3: TGTGCCAGCAGTTTGGGAGGGAGCCCCTCCTACAATGAGCAGTTCTTC.

The rearrangement joins TRBV30 to TRBJ2-1; D remains ambiguous. Germline CDR1 and CDR2: GTSNPN and SVGIG (reference sequence). The CDR3 runs to 12 residues. Trimming removed 3 bases at V and 5 bases at J, with 8 bases between. CDR3 sequence: CAWRRVDNEQFF. CDR3 nucleotides: TGTGCCTGGAGACGAGTAGACAATGAGCAGTTCTTC.

This clone was picked up one time. This chain joins TRBV7-9 and TRBJ1-2; D possibly corresponds to TRBD1 (6 bases). The CDR3 totals 16 residues. Germline CDR1 is SEHNR and CDR2 is FQNEAQ (reference sequence). The V gene lost 11 bases and the J gene lost 5 bases, with 27 bases spanning the gap. CDR3 protein: CAGLGTNEGSGYGYTF. CDR3 nucleotides: TGTGCCGGCCTAGGGACAAACGAGGGTAGCGGGTATGGCTACACCTTC.

CDR3 loop: CASSGTGGNYGYTF. The CDR3 DNA follows: TGTGCCAGTAGCGGGACAGGGGGTAACTATGGCTACACCTTC. This rearrangement joins TRBV19 to TRBJ1-2; 11 nucleotides match TRBD1. V lost 6 bases and J lost 1; bases outside the gene matches: 1. CDR3 size: 14 residues. Germline V gives CDR1 LNHDA, CDR2 SQIVND (reference sequence).

A remark on this clone: At one of its ends the junction is not consistent with the germline gene, which may arise from a read error. The chain joins TRBV7-7 to TRBJ2-5, with 7 bases identical to TRBD2. CDR1 and CDR2 (germline): SSHAT, FNYEAQ (reference sequence). CDR3 length equals 14 residues. The CDR3 spells CASSFSGLGETQYF. The CDR3 DNA reads TGTGCTAGCAGCTTTAGCGGGTTGGGGGAGACCCAGTACTTC.